This T cell receptor beta chain appears in the sequencing data of a study of identical twins. TCRdb passed the 5' RACE reads through MiXCR, listing each CDR3 protein once. Here the sample spans 750,000 to 950,000 distinct CDR3 sequences, roughly an eighth being singletons. Separately, the same data were catalogued under a study of yellow fever vaccine responses in identical twins. From that study: Twins' vaccine T cell response reportedly seemed partly convergent, partly personalized.

The TCR originated in a woman between 18 and 29 years old in good health. Material for sequencing was PBMCs.

CDR3 bases: TGTGCCAGCAGGGACTTACTGAGCTACAATGAGCAGTTCTTC. As protein: CASRDLLSYNEQFF. The chain recombines TRBV7-9 with TRBJ2-1, with a weak D call TRBD2 (5 bases). V lost 6 bases to trimming and J lost 3 bases, with 12 bases between them. Germline lookup yields CDR1 SEHNR and CDR2 FQNEAQ (reference sequence). The CDR3 is 14 amino acids.